The source of this T cell receptor (beta chain) is a study of monozygotic twins with inflammatory bowel disease. TCRdb reprocessed the 5' RACE reads and reports one entry per CDR3 protein, with no DNA. There are some 150,000 distinct CDR3 sequences in the sample, with 2.4% held by the top ten. Whole-blood total RNA was extracted without T cell sorting. The CDR3 spans 16 residues. General study findings and limits: IBD patients carried less diverse TCRbeta repertoires (inverse Simpson) than healthy co-twins. Differing immunosuppressive treatments may have added variability to patient repertoires.

Notes on this clonotype: Antigen specificity is unknown.

The TCR comes from a human donor with ulcerative colitis or Crohn's disease, or a healthy co-twin of an affected twin (not recorded which). The V gene is TRBV12-3 or TRBV12-4, the J gene TRBJ2-3; the TCRdb D gene call, TRBD2, has no DNA to confirm it. The sequencing input was blood. CDR3 in amino acids: CASSRRGGPSTDTQYF.